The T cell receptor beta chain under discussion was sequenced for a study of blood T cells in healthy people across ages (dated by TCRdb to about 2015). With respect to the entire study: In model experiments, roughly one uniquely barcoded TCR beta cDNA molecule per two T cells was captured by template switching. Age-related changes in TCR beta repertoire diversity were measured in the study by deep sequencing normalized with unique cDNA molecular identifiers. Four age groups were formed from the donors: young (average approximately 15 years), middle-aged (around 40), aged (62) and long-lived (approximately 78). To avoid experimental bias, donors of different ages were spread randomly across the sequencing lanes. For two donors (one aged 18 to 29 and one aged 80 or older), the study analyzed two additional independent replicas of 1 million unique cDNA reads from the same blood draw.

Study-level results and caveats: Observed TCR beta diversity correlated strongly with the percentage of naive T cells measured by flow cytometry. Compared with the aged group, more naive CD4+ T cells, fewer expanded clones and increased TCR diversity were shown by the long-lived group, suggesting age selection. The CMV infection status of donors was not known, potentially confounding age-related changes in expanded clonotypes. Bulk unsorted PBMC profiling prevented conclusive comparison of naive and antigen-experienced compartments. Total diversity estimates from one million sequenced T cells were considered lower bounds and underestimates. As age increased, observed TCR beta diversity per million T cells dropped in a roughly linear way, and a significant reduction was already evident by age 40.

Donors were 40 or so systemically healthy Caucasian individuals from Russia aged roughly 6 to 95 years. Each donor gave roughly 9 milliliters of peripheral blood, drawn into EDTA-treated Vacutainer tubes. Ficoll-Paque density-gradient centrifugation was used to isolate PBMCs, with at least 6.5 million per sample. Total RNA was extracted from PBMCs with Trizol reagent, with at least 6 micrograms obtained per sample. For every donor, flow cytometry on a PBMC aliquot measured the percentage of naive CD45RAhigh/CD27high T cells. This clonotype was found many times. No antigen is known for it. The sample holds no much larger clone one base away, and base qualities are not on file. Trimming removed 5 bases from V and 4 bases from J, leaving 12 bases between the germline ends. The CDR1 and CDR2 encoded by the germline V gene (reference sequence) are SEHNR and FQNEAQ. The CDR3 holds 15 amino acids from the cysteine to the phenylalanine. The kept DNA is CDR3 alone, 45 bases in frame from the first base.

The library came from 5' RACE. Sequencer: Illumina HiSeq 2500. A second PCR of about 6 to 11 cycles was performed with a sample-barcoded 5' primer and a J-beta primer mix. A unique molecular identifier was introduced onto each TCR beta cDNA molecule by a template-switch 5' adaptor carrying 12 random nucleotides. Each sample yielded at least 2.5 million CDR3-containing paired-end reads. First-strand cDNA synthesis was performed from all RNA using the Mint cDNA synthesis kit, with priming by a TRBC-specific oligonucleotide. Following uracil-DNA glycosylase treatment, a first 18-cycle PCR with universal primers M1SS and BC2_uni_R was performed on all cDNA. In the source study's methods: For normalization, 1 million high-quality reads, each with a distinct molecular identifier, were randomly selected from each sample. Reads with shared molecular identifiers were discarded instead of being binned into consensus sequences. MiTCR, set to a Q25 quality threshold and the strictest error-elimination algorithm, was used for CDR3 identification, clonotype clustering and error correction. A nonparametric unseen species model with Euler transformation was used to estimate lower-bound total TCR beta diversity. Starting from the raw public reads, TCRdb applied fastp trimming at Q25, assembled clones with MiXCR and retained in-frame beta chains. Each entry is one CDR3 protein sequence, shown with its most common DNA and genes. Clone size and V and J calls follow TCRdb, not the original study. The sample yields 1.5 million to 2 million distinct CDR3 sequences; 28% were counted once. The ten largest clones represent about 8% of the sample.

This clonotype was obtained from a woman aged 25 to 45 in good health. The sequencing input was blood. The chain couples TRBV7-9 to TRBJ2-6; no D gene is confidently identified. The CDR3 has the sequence CASSVVGFGANVLTF. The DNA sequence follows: TGTGCCAGCAGCGTAGTTGGGTTCGGGGCCAACGTCCTGACTTTC.